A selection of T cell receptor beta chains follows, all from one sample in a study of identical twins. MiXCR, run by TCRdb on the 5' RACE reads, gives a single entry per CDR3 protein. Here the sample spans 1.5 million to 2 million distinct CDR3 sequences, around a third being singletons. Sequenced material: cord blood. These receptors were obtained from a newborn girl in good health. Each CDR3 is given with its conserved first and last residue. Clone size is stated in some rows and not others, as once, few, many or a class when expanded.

CSARDPGALYNEQFF TRBV20-1 NA
CSARDSGSSSYNEQFF TRBV20-1 few
CASSYSNLDLQETQYF TRBV6-6 NA
CSAWTGLYEQYF TRBV20-1 NA
CASPRIADTYNEQFF TRBV5-1 few
CASSQTGLGEKLFF TRBV4-1 few
CASSFRGAYRADTQYF TRBV27 NA
CASRQSRGGEQYF TRBV6-6 NA
CSARVGQGFTDTQYF TRBV20-1 NA
CASSPGTPFSNQPQHF TRBV12-3/TRBV12-4 NA
CASSQGREGSNEQFF TRBV4-2 NA
CAWGTQYF TRBV30 few
CTSRTRLAYEQDF TRBV28 NA
CASSQNRDRNIQYF TRBV3-1 NA
CAWSVGGLALQETQYF TRBV30 NA
CASSRSYRTYSYNEQFF TRBV11-2 NA
CASSPTPRGQFF TRBV12-3/TRBV12-4 NA
CASSPNRARSGEKLFF TRBV18 NA
CASGLLAGSYEQFF TRBV7-7 NA
CSARKLRLYNEQFF TRBV20-1 NA
CANSLFRGPQAKNIQYF TRBV2 NA
CSARASGSYEHYF TRBV20-1 NA
CASAVGDEQFF TRBV5-1 few
CASSQDRGSGSYEQYF TRBV3-1 NA
CASSYSQQGSYEQYF TRBV6-2/TRBV6-3 few
CAISESGVQDPYEQYF TRBV10-3 few
CASSPGAGSGYNEQFF TRBV5-1 few
CASSLRSLTQPQHF TRBV28 NA
CASTGAGYGYTF TRBV2 NA
CSVEDPRGPQRTDTQYF TRBV29-1 few
CASSLALRQPQHF TRBV7-2 NA